This entry is about one T cell receptor (beta chain). Its specificity is unknown. The CDR3 has 15 amino acids. Germline lookup yields CDR1 LGHNA and CDR2 YSLEER. V lost 0 bases to trimming and J lost 4 bases; unmatched junction nucleotides: 5. This sample was taken from a study of T-cell memory formation after mild COVID-19. TCRdb re-called the 5' RACE reads with MiXCR, one entry per CDR3 protein. Of around 320,000 distinct CDR3 sequences in the sample, about 13% were seen once. Study outcomes and limitations: Memory sampled before infection contained some responding clones, suggesting cross-reactive memory joined. A balance of CD4 and CD8 characterized clones contracting day 15 to 85, whereas later expanders leaned CD4+.

This TCR was sampled from a man in his late teens or twenties who had mild COVID-19 (a few samples of this study predate the infection). Cell type and time point are not known. Specimen: PBMCs or a T cell subset sorted from them (not recorded which). The chain couples TRBV4-3 to TRBJ1-2; 7 positions agree with TRBD1. The CDR3 bases are TGCGCCAGCAGCCAAGATGGAGGGGGCGGCTATGGCTACACCTTC. It translates to CASSQDGGGGYGYTF.